The 3 T cell receptor beta chains below were found in one sample sequenced in a study of blood T cells in healthy people across ages. The use of a sample-barcoded 5' primer and a J-beta primer mix characterized a second PCR of 7 to 11 cycles. Using its own MiXCR run on the 5' RACE reads, TCRdb lists one record per CDR3 protein. Of roughly 800,000 distinct CDR3 sequences in the sample, approximately 25% were seen once. The data also belong to a second study, concerning T cells of mothers and their children.

What was sequenced was blood. The receptors come from a boy aged 5-17 years in good health.

The V gene is TRBV20-1, the J gene TRBJ2-1; weak D call: TRBD2 (6 bases). Trimming stripped 6 bases from V and 0 bases from J, with 12 bases between. CDR1 and CDR2 (germline): DFQATT, SNEGSKA (reference sequence). This CDR3 spans 14 amino acids. CDR3 DNA: TGCAGTGCGCCCGGGACTCGCTCCTACAATGAGCAGTTCTTC. This codes for CSAPGTRSYNEQFF.

This clonotype was picked up a small number of times. The chain recombines TRBV7-2 with TRBJ2-1, with TRBD1 as a possible D gene (6 bases). CDR3 length: 17 amino acids. The V end lost 2 bases, the J end lost 4 bases, and 18 bases lay between the germline ends. Germline V CDR1 and CDR2: SGHTA, FQGNSA. CDR3 in DNA: TGTGCCAGCAGCTTAATTCACAGGGTAGACCTTTACAATGAGCAGTTCTTC. Translating gives CASSLIHRVDLYNEQFF.

This rearrangement joins TRBV21-1 to TRBJ2-4. TRBV21-1 is termed a pseudogene. The CDR3 covers 16 residues. CDR3 in amino acids: CASIICTLRPKNIQYF. CDR3 DNA: TGTGCCAGCATAATATGTACCCTTCGGCCCAAAAACATTCAGTACTTC.